The sequence of this T cell receptor (beta chain) was determined in a study of shared clonotypes between healthy human individuals. Whole-study context: Three plates were used per donor for CD4 naive, three for CD4 memory, two for CD8 naive and one for CD8 memory. Study-level points and caveats: All-four-donor shared clonotypes had higher generation probabilities than non-shared clonotypes did.

CDR3 length: 14 residues. CDR1 and CDR2 from the germline V gene are ENHRY and SYGVKD. Over several immunoSEQ plates, each subset's genomic DNA was distributed in even portions. The data were produced by immunoSEQ multiplex PCR, yet TCRdb's version contains in-frame clones alone and is incomplete. The table has about 340,000 clones, less than 85% seen once. Regarding this clone: Antigen unknown. Sequence at one end of the junction differs from germline and may be a read error.

The study separated CD4+ cells into CD45RA+ naive and CD45RA-negative memory subsets. This chain uses TRBV10-3 with TRBJ2-2, with D possibly TRBD1 on 8 matching bases. The sample taken for sequencing was memory CD4+ T cells sorted from blood. Subset of the sample: CD45RA-negative fraction. The sequence was obtained from a young man in good health. The CDR3 sequence: CAMSEQGGIGELFF. CDR3 coding DNA: TGTGCCATGAGTGAACAGGGGGGGATCGGGGAGCTGTTTTTT.